The clone carrying this T cell receptor beta chain was seen at least ten times. Its target is unknown. Sequencing used immunoSEQ multiplex PCR; TCRdb keeps in-frame clones, though not all of them. The table records hundreds of thousands of clones, roughly 72% of them present only once. The record originates from a study of shared clonotypes between healthy human individuals. The study's findings and limits: Sequencing depth was expected to affect clonotype sharing among donors.

The study enrolled healthy HIV-negative adults without recent acute infections or vaccinations as donors. This CDR3 region has 13 residues. The ends were cut back, 1 base at V and 7 bases at J, with 10 bases in the middle. Germline V lookup: CDR1 GTSNPN, CDR2 SVGIG (reference sequence). The V gene is TRBV30, the J gene TRBJ2-2; no firm D call. The TCR was taken from a woman aged 40 to 50 in good health. Some clones in this sample may be carry-over from other donors' samples. What was sequenced was PBMCs. The DNA for the CDR3 is TGTGCCTGGAGTGGCCGGCGTGTCGGGGAGCTGTTTTTT. Its translation is CAWSGRRVGELFF.